These T cell receptor beta chains were read from a single sample in a study of T cell clonotyping in hematopoietic cell transplantation. Generated by immunoSEQ multiplex PCR, the TCRdb table keeps only in-frame clones and is missing some. The sample lists tens of thousands of clones; about nine tenths were seen once. The sample in question was peripheral blood mononuclear cells, obtained before stem cell transplant. The receptors here all came from a man in his fifties or sixties with biphenotypic leukemia. Some clones in this sample may be carry-over from other donors' samples. Both conserved end residues are part of each CDR3. The order of the fields is V gene, J gene, D gene, clone size, CDR3 DNA, CDR3 protein. D genes are given only for firm matches. Only part of the rows carry a size: once, few, many, or a class if the clone is expanded.

v_gene: TRBV30
j_gene: TRBJ2-7
d_gene: -
abundance: -
CDR3nt: TGTGCCTGGAGCCATATTACCTACGAGCAGTACTTC
CDR3aa: CAWSHITYEQYF

v_gene: TRBV7-6
j_gene: TRBJ1-1
d_gene: -
abundance: -
CDR3nt: TGTGCCAGCAGCTTAGCGGGCGGATACAACACTGAAGCTTTCTTT
CDR3aa: CASSLAGGYNTEAFF

v_gene: TRBV6-6
j_gene: TRBJ2-7
d_gene: -
abundance: once
CDR3nt: TGTGCCAGCAGTTACTCTGGGGGCGAGCAGTACTTC
CDR3aa: CASSYSGGEQYF

v_gene: TRBV10-3
j_gene: TRBJ2-1
d_gene: -
abundance: -
CDR3nt: TGTGCCATCAGTGAACTGACTGTATGGGATGAGCAGTTCTTC
CDR3aa: CAISELTVWDEQFF

v_gene: TRBV28
j_gene: TRBJ1-1
d_gene: -
abundance: few
CDR3nt: TGTGCCAGCATTGCTCCGGGATTCACTGAAGCTTTCTTT
CDR3aa: CASIAPGFTEAFF

v_gene: TRBV5-6
j_gene: TRBJ1-3
d_gene: -
abundance: once
CDR3nt: TGTGCCAGCAGACAGACTGGTTCATCTGGAAACACCATATATTTT
CDR3aa: CASRQTGSSGNTIYF

v_gene: TRBV7-8
j_gene: TRBJ2-3
d_gene: -
abundance: once
CDR3nt: TGTGCCACCACGGAAGGGCACACAGATACGCAGTATTTT
CDR3aa: CATTEGHTDTQYF

v_gene: TRBV7-6
j_gene: TRBJ1-4
d_gene: TRBD1
abundance: -
CDR3nt: TGTGCCAGCAGCTTGGGACAGGATGGAACGGAACTGTTTTTT
CDR3aa: CASSLGQDGTELFF

v_gene: TRBV5-8
j_gene: TRBJ2-3
d_gene: -
abundance: -
CDR3nt: TGTGCCAGCAGCTCCCCGACACTGTTTGCCACAGATACGCAGTATTTT
CDR3aa: CASSSPTLFATDTQYF

v_gene: TRBV11-2
j_gene: TRBJ2-7
d_gene: -
abundance: -
CDR3nt: TGTGCCAGCAACTTACAGGCCGCGGACTACGAGCAGTACTTC
CDR3aa: CASNLQAADYEQYF

v_gene: TRBV28
j_gene: TRBJ1-2
d_gene: TRBD1
abundance: once
CDR3nt: TGTGCCAGCAGACGTCAGGGGGAGAGGGACACCTTC
CDR3aa: CASRRQGERDTF

v_gene: TRBV7-8
j_gene: TRBJ1-1
d_gene: -
abundance: -
CDR3nt: TGTGCCAGCAGCTGGCAGGAGGGCACTGAAGCTTTCTTT
CDR3aa: CASSWQEGTEAFF